This entry lists 8 T cell receptor beta chains sequenced from one sample in a study of blood T cell repertoires in COVID-19. The repertoire was sequenced with immunoSEQ multiplex PCR; TCRdb's copy has only in-frame clones and lacks some. The sample lists approximately 82,000 clones; approximately 90% were seen once. Sequences were obtained from peripheral blood. The receptors originated from a man in his 70s with active or convalescent COVID-19.

V usage is TRBV30 and J usage is TRBJ2-4; 7 bases match TRBD1. CDR3 size: 14 residues. Germline V gene lookup returns CDR1 GTSNPN and CDR2 SVGIG (reference sequence). V dropped 5 bases and J dropped 1; count of bases not matched to a gene: 5. The CDR3 sequence is CAWGRDSAKNIQYF. For the CDR3, the DNA is TGTGCCTGGGGCCGGGACAGCGCCAAAAACATTCAGTACTTC.

The V gene is TRBV11-1, the J gene TRBJ2-1; D is unclear. V was trimmed by 2 bases and J by 6 bases, leaving 8 bases between them. CDR3 size: 13 residues. Germline assignment: CDR1 SGHAT and CDR2 FQDESV (reference sequence). Written as DNA, the CDR3 is TGTGCCAGCAGCTTACAGTCGGGCAATGAGCAGTTCTTC. Protein sequence: CASSLQSGNEQFF.

The rearrangement joins TRBV5-6 to TRBJ1-4; 7 positions match TRBD1. Trimming removed 2 bases from V and 1 base from J; junction bases left unmatched: 2. This CDR3 spans 15 amino acids. Germline V gene sequence: CDR1 SGHDT, CDR2 YYEEEE. CDR3 DNA: TGTGCCAGCAGCTTATCAGGGGGAACTAATGAAAAACTGTTTTTT. Its translation: CASSLSGGTNEKLFF. The full variable domain, completed using reference TRBV5-6 and TRBJ1-4, is DAGVTQSPTHLIKTRGQQVTLRCSPKSGHDTVSWYQQALGQGPQFIFQYYEEEERQRGNFPDRFSGHQFPNYSSELNVNALLLGDSALYLCASSLSGGTNEKLFFGSGTQLSVL.

This clone appeared once. The rearrangement links TRBV11-2 to TRBJ2-1; 10 positions match TRBD2. The CDR3 consists of 15 residues. Germline lookup yields CDR1 SGHAT and CDR2 FQNNGV. V shed 7 bases and J 2 bases; nucleotides not matched to a gene: 5. CDR3 loop: CASNSAGGTYNEQFF. The CDR3 DNA sequence: TGTGCCAGCAACTCAGCGGGGGGGACCTACAATGAGCAGTTCTTC.

The chain carries TRBV4-1 and TRBJ2-7; 12 bases match TRBD2. Trimming removed 1 base from V and 2 bases from J; junction bases left unmatched: 12. Germline V lookup: CDR1 MGHRA, CDR2 YSYEKL. CDR3 length equals 19 residues. In nucleotides, the CDR3 is TGCGCCAGCAGCCAAGTGCTAGCGGGAGGGCAACACCTTACCTACGAGCAGTACTTC. It encodes CASSQVLAGGQHLTYEQYF.

The J gene is TRBJ2-1, the V gene TRBV7-2; 7 bases are shared with TRBD1. The germline V gene encodes CDR1 SGHTA and CDR2 FQGNSA. J was trimmed by 9 bases and V by 5 bases; bases with no gene match: 10. CDR3 length: 14 residues. For the CDR3, the DNA is TGTGCCAGCAGCCAACGGACCTCAGGGGGTGAGCAGTTCTTC. Translating gives CASSQRTSGGEQFF.

The chain recombines TRBV15 with TRBJ1-5; D unclear. The CDR3 sequence is 15 residues long. Germline loops: CDR1 LNHNV, CDR2 YYDKDF (reference sequence). V was pared by 1 base and J by 0 bases, with 7 bases between. The CDR3 loop is CATSRAGVSNQPQHF. For the CDR3, the DNA is TGTGCCACCAGCAGAGCCGGGGTTAGCAATCAGCCCCAGCATTTT. Full variable domain (rest looked up from reference TRBV15 and TRBJ1-5): DAMVIQNPRYQVTQFGKPVTLSCSQTLNHNVMYWYQQKSSQAPKLLFHYYDKDFNNEADTPDNFQSRRPNTSFCFLDIRSPGLGDTAMYLCATSRAGVSNQPQHFGDGTRLSIL.

This sequence joins TRBV6-6 and TRBJ1-1; perhaps TRBD1 as D (6 bases). The CDR3 consists of 14 residues. V shed 2 bases and J shed 1 base, with 8 bases lying between them. The germline CDR1 and CDR2 sequences are MNHNY and SVGAGI (reference sequence). The CDR3 bases are TGTGCCAGCAGTTACGGACAGACGAACACTGAAGCTTTCTTT. It encodes CASSYGQTNTEAFF.